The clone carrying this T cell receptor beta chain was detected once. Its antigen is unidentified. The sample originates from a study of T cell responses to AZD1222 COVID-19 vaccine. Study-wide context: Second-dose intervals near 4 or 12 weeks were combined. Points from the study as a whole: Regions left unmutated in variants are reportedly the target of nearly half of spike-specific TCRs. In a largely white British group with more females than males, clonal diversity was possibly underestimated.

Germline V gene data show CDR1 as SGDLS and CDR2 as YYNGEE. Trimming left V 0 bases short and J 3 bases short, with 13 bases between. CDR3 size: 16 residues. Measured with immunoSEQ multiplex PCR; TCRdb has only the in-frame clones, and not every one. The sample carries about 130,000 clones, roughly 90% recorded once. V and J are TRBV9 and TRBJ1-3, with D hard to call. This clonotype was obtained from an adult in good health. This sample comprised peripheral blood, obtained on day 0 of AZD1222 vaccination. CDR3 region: CASSVEVQPYGNTIYF. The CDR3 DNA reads TGTGCCAGCAGCGTAGAGGTCCAGCCCTATGGAAACACCATATATTTT.